The present T cell receptor beta chain was sequenced within a study of cytomegalovirus exposure and HLA in healthy donors. The ends lost 1 base at V and 8 bases at J; junction bases unmatched: 15. Looked up from germline, CDR1 is LGHNA and CDR2 is YNFKEQ. This CDR3 is 18 amino acids long. The PCR employed 60 Vbeta primers together with 13 Jbeta primers. This table comes from immunoSEQ multiplex PCR, and its TCRdb copy is limited to in-frame clones, with some not included. The sample holds fewer than 150,000 clones; around three quarters are singletons and the top ten take 4.5% to 5%. The sequence was obtained from a man aged 50-59 years in good health and CMV-seropositive. The gene calls are TRBV4-2 and TRBJ2-4; 9 positions agree with TRBD2. The sample consisted of PBMCs. Here the CDR3 reads CASSQGTSAPNTGDIQYF. The CDR3 region has the DNA TGTGCCAGCAGCCAAGGGACTAGCGCACCCAATACGGGGGACATTCAGTACTTC.